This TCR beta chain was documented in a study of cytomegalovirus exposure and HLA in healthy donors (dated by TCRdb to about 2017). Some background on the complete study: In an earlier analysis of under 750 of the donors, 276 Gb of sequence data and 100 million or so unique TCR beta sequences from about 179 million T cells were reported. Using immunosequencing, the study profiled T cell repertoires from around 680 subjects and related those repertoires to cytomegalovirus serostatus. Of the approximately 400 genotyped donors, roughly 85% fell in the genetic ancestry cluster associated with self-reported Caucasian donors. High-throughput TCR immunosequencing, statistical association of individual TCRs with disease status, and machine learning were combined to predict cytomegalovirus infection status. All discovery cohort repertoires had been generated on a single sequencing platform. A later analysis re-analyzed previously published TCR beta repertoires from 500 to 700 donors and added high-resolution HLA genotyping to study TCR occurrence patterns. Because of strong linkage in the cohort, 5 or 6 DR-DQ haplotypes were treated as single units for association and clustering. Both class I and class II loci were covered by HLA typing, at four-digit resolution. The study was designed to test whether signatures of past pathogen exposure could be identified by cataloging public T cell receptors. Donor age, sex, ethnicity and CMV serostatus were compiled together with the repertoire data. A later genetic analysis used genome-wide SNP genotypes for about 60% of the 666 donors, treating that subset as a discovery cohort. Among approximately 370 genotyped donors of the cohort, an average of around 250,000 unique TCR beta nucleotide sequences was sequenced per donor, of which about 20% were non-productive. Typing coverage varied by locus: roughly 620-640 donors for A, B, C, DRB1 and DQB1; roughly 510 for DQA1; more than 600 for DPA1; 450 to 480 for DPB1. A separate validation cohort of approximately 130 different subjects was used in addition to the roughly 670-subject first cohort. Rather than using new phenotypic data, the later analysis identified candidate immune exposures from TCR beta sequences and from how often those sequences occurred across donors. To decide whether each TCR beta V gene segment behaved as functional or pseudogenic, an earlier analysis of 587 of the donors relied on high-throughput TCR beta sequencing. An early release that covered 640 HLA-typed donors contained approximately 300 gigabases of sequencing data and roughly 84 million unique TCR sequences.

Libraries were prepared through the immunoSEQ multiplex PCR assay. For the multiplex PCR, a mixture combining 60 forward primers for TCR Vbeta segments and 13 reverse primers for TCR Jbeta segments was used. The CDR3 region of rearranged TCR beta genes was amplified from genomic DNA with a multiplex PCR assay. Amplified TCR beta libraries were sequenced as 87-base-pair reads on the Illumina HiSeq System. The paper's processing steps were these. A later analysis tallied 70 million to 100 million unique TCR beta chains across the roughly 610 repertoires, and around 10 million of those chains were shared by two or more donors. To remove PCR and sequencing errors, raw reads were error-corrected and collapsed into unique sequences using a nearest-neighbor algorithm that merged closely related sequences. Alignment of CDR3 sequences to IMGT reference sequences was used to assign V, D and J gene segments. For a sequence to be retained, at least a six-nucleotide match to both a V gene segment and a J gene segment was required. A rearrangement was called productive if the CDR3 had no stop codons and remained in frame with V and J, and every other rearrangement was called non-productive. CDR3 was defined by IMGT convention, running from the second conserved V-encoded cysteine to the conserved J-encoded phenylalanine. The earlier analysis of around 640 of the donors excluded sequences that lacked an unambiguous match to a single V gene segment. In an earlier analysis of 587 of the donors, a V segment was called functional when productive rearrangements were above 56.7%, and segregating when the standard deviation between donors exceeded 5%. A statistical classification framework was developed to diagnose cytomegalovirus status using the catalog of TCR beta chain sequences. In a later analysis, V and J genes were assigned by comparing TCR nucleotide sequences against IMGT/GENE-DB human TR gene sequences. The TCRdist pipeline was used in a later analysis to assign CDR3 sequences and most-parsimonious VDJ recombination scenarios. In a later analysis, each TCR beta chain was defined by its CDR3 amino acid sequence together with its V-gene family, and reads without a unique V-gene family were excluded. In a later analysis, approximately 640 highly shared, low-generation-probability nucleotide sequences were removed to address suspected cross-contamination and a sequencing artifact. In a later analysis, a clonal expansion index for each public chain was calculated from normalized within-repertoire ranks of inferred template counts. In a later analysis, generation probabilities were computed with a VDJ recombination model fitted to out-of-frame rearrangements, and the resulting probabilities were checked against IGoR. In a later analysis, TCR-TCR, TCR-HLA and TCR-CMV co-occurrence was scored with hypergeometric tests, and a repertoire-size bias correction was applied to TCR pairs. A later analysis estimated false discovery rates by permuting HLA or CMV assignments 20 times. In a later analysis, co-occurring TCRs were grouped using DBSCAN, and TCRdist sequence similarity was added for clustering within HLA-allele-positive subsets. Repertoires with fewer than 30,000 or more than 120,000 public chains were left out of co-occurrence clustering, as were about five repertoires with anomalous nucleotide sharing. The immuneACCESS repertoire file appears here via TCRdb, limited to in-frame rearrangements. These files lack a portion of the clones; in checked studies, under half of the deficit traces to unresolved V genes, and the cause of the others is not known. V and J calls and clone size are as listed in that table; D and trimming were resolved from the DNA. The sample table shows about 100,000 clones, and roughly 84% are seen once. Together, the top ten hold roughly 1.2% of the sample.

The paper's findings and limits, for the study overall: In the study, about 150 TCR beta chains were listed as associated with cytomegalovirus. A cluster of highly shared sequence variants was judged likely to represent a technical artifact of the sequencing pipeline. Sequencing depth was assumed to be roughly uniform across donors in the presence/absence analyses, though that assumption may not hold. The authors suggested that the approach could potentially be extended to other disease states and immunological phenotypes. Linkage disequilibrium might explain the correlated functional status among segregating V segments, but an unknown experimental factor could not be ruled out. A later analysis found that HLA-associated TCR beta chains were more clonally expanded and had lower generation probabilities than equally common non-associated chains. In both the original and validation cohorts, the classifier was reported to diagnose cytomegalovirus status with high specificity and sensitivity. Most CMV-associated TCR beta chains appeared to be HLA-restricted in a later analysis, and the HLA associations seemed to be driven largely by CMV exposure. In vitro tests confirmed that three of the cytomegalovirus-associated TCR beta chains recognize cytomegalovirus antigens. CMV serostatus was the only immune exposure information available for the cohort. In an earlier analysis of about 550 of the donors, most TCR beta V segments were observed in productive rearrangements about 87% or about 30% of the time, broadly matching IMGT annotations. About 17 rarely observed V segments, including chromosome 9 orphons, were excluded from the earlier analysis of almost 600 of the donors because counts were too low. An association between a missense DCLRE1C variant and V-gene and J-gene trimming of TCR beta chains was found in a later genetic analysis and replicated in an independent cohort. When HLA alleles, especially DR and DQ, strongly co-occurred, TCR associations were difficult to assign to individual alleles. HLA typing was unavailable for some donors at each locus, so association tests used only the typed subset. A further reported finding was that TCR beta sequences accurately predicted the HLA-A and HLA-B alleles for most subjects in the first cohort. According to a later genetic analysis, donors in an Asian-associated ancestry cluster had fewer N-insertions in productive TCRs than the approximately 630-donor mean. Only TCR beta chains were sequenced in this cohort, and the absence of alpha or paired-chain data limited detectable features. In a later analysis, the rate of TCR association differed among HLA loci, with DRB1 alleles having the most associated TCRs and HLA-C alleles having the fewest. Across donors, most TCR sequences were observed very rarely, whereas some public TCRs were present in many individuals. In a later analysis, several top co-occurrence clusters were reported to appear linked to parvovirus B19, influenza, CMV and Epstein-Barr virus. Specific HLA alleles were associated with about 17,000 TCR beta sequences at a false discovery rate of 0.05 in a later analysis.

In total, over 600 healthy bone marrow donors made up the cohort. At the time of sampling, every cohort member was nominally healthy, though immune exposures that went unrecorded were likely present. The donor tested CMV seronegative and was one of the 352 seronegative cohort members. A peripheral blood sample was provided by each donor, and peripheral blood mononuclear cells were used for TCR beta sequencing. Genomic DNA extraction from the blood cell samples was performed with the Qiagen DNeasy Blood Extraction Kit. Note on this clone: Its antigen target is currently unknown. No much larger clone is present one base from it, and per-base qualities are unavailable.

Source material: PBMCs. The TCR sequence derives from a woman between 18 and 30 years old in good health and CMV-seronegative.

The nucleotide sequence reads TGTGCCAGCAGCTTGTTGTCTGTGGGCGGGGGGGTCACAGATACGCAGTATTTT. This gives the protein CASSLLSVGGGVTDTQYF. The chain couples TRBV5-6 to TRBJ2-3, with 9 bases in between that match TRBD2. V and J are trimmed by 1 base and 2 bases, and the gene matches miss 11 bases of the junction. The germline V gene yields SGHDT for CDR1 and YYEEEE for CDR2. The CDR3, cysteine through phenylalanine, is 18 amino acids long. Here the CDR3 DNA is all that survives: 54 bases in frame from base 1.